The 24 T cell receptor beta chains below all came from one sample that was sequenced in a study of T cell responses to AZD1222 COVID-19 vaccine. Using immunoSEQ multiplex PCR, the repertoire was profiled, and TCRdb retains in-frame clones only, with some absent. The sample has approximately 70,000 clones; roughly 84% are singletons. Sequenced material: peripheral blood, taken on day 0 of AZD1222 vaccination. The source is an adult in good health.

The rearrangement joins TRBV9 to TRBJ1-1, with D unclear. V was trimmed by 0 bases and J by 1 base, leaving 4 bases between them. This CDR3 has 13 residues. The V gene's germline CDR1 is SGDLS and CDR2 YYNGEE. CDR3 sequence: CASSVGENTEAFF. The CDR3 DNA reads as TGTGCCAGCAGCGTAGGGGAGAACACTGAAGCTTTCTTT.

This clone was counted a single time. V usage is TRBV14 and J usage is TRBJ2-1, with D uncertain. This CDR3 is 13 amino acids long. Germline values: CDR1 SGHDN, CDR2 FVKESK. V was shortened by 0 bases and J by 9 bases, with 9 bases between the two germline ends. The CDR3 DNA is TGTGCCAGCAGCCAAGATATGCCGGCTGAGCAGTTCTTC. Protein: CASSQDMPAEQFF.

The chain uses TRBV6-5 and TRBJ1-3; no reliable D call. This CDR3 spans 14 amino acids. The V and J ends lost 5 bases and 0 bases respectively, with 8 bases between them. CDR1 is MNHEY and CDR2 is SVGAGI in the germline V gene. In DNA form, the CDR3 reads TGTGCCAGCAGTCTTCACCTCTCTGGAAACACCATATATTTT. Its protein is CASSLHLSGNTIYF.

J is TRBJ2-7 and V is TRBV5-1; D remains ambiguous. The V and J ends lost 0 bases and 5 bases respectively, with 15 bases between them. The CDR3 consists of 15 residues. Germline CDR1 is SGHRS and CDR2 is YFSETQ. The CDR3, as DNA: TGCGCCAGCAGCTTGGATATAACGGGCGCCCACGAGCAGTACTTC. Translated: CASSLDITGAHEQYF. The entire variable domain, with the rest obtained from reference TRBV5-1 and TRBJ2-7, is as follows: KAGVTQTPRYLIKTRGQQVTLSCSPISGHRSVSWYQQTPGQGLQFLFEYFSETQRNKGNFPGRFSGRQFSNSRSEMNVSTLELGDSALYLCASSLDITGAHEQYFGPGTRLTVT.

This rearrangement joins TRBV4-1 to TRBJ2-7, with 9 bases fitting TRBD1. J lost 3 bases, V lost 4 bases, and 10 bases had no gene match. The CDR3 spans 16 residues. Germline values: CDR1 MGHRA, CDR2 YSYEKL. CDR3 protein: CASSPAQDRGYYEQYF. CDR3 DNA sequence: TGCGCCAGCAGCCCTGCTCAGGACAGGGGTTACTACGAGCAGTACTTC.

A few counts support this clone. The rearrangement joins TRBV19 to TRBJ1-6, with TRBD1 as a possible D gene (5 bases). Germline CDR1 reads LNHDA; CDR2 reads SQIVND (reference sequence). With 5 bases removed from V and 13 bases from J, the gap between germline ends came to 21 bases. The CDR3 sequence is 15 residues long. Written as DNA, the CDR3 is TGTGCCAGTAGTGATGGCGGCGACACAGGATTGCCCCTCCACTTT. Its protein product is CASSDGGDTGLPLHF.

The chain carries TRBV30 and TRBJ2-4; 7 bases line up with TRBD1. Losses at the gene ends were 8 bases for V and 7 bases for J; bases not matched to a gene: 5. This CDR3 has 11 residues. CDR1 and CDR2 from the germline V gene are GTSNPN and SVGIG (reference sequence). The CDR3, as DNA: TGTGCCGGGGAGACAGGGAACATTCAGTACTTC. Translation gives CAGETGNIQYF.

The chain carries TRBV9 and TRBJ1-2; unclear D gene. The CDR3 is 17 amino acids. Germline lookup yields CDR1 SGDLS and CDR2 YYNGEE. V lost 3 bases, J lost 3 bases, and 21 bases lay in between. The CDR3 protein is CASSGGTGPSYDYGYTF. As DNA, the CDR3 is TGTGCCAGCAGCGGAGGTACCGGGCCCTCCTACGACTATGGCTACACCTTC.

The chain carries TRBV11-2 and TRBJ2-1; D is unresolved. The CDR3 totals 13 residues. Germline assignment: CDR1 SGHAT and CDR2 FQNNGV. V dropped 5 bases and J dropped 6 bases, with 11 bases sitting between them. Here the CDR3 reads CASSQIRSNEQFF. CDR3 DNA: TGTGCCAGCAGCCAGATAAGGAGCAATGAGCAGTTCTTC.

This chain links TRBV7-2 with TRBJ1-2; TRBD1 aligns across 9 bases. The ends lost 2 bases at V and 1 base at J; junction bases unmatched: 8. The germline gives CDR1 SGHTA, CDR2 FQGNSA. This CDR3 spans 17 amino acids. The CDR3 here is CASSLSGTGQFNYGYTF. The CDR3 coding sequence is TGTGCCAGCAGCTTATCGGGGACAGGGCAGTTTAACTATGGCTACACCTTC.

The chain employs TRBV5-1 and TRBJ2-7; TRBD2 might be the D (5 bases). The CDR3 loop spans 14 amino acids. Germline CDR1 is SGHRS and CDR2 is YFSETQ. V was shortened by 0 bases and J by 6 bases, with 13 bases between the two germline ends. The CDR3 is CASSLAGIGREQYF. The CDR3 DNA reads TGCGCCAGCAGCTTGGCGGGAATAGGTCGCGAGCAGTACTTC.

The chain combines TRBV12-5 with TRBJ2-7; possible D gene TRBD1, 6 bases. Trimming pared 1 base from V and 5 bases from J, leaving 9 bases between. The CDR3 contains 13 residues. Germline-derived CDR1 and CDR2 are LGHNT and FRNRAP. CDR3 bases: TGTGCTAGTGGTTTGGGACCAGGGGACGAGCAGTACTTC. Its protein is CASGLGPGDEQYF.

In nucleotides, the CDR3 is TGTGCCAGCAGCCCCCGGTCAGGGGCTAACCAGCCCCAGCATTTT. The encoded protein is CASSPRSGANQPQHF. The gene calls are TRBV7-2 and TRBJ1-5, with a possible D match to TRBD1 (6 bases). The CDR3 consists of 15 residues. V shed 5 bases and J shed 7 bases, with 18 bases lying between them. Germline loops: CDR1 SGHTA, CDR2 FQGNSA.

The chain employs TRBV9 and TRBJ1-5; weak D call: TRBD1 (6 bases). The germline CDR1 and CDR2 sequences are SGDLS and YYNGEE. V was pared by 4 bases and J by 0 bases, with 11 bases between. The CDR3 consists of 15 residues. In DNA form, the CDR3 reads TGTGCCAGCAGCCCTGGACAGAATAGCAATCAGCCCCAGCATTTT. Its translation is CASSPGQNSNQPQHF.

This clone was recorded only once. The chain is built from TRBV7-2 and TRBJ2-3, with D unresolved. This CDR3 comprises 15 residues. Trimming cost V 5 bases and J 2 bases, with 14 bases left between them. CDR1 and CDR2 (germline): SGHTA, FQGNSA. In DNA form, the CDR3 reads TGTGCCAGCAGCCTTATGACGGTGTTCACAGATACGCAGTATTTT. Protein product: CASSLMTVFTDTQYF.

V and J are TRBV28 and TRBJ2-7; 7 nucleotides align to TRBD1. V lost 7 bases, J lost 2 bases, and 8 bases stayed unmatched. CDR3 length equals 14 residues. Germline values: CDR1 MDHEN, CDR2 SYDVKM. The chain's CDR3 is CASNSGTVAYEQYF. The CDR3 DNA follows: TGTGCCAGCAACTCTGGGACAGTCGCCTACGAGCAGTACTTC.

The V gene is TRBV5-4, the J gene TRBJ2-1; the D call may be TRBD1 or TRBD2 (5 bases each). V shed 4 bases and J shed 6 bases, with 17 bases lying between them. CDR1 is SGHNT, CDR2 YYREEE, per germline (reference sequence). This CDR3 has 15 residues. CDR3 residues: CASSPQSGGGNEQFF. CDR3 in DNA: TGTGCCAGCAGCCCGCAATCGGGTGGGGGCAATGAGCAGTTCTTC.

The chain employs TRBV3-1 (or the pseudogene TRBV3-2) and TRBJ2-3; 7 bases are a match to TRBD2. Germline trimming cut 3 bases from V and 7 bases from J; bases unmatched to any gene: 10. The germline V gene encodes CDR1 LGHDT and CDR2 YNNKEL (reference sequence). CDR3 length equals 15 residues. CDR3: CASSQDVVGGNTQYF. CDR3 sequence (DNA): TGTGCCAGCAGCCAGGATGTGGTCGGGGGGAATACGCAGTATTTT.

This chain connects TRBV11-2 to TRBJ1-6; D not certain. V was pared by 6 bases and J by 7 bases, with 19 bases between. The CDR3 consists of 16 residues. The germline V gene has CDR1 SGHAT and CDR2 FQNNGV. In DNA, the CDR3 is TGTGCCAGCAGAGATAAGGGAGGGAAAGGGAATTCACCCCTCCACTTT. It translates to CASRDKGGKGNSPLHF. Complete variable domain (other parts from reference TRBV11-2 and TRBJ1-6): EAGVAQSPRYKIIEKRQSVAFWCNPISGHATLYWYQQILGQGPKLLIQFQNNGVVDDSQLPKDRFSAERLKGVDSTLKIQPAKLEDSAVYLCASRDKGGKGNSPLHFGNGTRLTVT.

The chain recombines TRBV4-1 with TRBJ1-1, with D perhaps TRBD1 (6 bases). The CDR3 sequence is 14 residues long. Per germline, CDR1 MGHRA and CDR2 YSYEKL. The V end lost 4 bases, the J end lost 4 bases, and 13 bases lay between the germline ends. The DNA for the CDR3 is TGCGCCAGCAGCCGTACAGGGAGGGGCACTGAAGCTTTCTTT. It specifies CASSRTGRGTEAFF.

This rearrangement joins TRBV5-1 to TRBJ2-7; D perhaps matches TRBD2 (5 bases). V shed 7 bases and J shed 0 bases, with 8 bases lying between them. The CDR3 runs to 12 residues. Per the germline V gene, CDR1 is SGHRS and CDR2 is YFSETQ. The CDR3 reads CASSSGSYEQYF. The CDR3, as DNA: TGCGCCAGCTCGAGCGGCTCCTACGAGCAGTACTTC.

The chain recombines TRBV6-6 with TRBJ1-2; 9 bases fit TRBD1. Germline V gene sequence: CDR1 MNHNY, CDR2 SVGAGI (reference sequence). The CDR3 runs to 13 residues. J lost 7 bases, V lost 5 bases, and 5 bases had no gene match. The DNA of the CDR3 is TGTGCCAGCAGTACAGGGGGCTTAGGTGGCTACACCTTC. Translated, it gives CASSTGGLGGYTF.

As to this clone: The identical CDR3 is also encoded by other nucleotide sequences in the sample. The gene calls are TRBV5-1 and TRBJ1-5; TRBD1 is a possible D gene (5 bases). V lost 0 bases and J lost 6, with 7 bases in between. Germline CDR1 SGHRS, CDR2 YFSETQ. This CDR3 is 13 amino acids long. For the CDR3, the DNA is TGCGCCAGCAGCTTGGAGGGGACTCAGCCCCAGCATTTT. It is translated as CASSLEGTQPQHF. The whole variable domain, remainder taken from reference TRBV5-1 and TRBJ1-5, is KAGVTQTPRYLIKTRGQQVTLSCSPISGHRSVSWYQQTPGQGLQFLFEYFSETQRNKGNFPGRFSGRQFSNSRSEMNVSTLELGDSALYLCASSLEGTQPQHFGDGTRLSIL.

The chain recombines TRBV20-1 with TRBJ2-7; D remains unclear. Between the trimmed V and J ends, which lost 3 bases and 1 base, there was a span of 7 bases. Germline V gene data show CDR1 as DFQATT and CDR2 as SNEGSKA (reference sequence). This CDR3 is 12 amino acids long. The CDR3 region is CSASKGSYEQYF. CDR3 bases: TGCAGTGCTAGTAAGGGATCCTACGAGCAGTACTTC.